One and the same sample provided the 9 T cell receptor beta chains below, sequenced in a study of CD8 T cells in ankylosing spondylitis (dated by TCRdb to 2017 to 2019). The library was generated by 5' RACE. Sequencing instrument: Illumina HiSeq 2500. Through fastp at Q25 and MiXCR, TCRdb rebuilt clones from the public reads, retaining in-frame beta chains. Each entry is one CDR3 protein sequence, shown with its most common DNA and genes. This sample lists about 240,000 distinct CDR3 sequences; about 9.1% were detected once. Of the sample, nearly 7% is held by the ten largest clones. The sequenced sample was blood, either unsorted or a sorted T cell fraction (not recorded which). All receptors come from a male donor with ankylosing spondylitis or in good health (not recorded which).

This clonotype was detected ten times or more. CDR3 region: CASNEGLGGYTF. The CDR3 bases are TGTGCCAGCAACGAAGGGTTGGGTGGCTACACCTTC. V and J are TRBV2 and TRBJ1-2, with D hard to call. In germline, CDR1 is SNHLY, CDR2 FYNNEI. V shed 7 bases and J shed 7 bases, with 13 bases lying between them. The CDR3 is 12 amino acids.

This clonotype has just a few counts. The CDR3 bases are TGTGCCAGCAGCGGCCGGGACGGTTCCTACGAGCAGTACTTC. As protein: CASSGRDGSYEQYF. The genes are TRBV3-1 and TRBJ2-7; D may correspond to TRBD1 or TRBD2 (5 bases each). V was shortened by 5 bases and J by 1 base, with 12 bases between the two germline ends. The CDR3 totals 14 residues. The germline V gene has CDR1 LGHDT and CDR2 YNNKEL (reference sequence).

This clonotype occurred many times. CDR3 nucleotide sequence: TGTGCCAGCAGCTTAACCGAAAATGAGCAGTTCTTC. Translated, it gives CASSLTENEQFF. The V gene is TRBV7-3, the J gene TRBJ2-1; D not certain. This CDR3 region has 12 residues. V was cut by 0 bases and J by 7 bases, with 4 bases left in between. CDR1 is SGHTA and CDR2 is FQGTGA in the germline V gene.

The CDR3 DNA sequence: TGTGCCAGCAGCTGGGGGATAATCGTTGGGGCAGATACGCAGTATTTT. This gives the protein CASSWGIIVGADTQYF. The J gene is TRBJ2-3, the V gene TRBV7-9; the D call may be TRBD1 or TRBD2 (5 bases each). V shed 4 bases and J shed 4 bases, with 18 bases lying between them. The CDR3 runs 16 residues. Germline lookup yields CDR1 SEHNR and CDR2 FQNEAQ (reference sequence). The full variable domain, its missing parts supplied by reference TRBV7-9 and TRBJ2-3, is DTGVSQNPRHKITKRGQNVTFRCDPISEHNRLYWYRQTLGQGPEFLTYFQNEAQLEKSRLLSDRFSAERPKGSFSTLEIQRTEQGDSAMYLCASSWGIIVGADTQYFGPGTRLTVL.

This clonotype was counted only a few times. The J gene is TRBJ2-2, the V gene TRBV4-2; a weak D match, TRBD1 (5 bases). Trimming pared 0 bases from V and 5 bases from J, leaving 13 bases between. This CDR3 contains 16 residues. Germline values: CDR1 LGHNA, CDR2 YNFKEQ. CDR3 in amino acids: CASSQESSGRTGELFF. CDR3 in DNA: TGTGCCAGCAGCCAAGAATCCTCAGGGCGGACCGGGGAGCTGTTTTTT.

There are many counts of this clonotype. This sequence joins TRBV4-3 and TRBJ1-1; 8 bases are a match to TRBD1. The J segment lost 4 bases and the V segment lost 0 bases, leaving 10 bases of the junction unmatched. CDR3 length: 17 amino acids. Germline assignment: CDR1 LGHNA and CDR2 YSLEER. The CDR3: CASSQDLELGQGTEAFF. The CDR3 DNA reads TGCGCCAGCAGCCAAGACCTCGAACTCGGACAGGGCACTGAAGCTTTCTTT.

This clonotype showed up many times. One junction end does not reproduce the germline sequence, and a read error may be involved. The chain links TRBV7-9 to TRBJ1-3; D remains ambiguous. The CDR3 has 8 residues. Germline CDR1 reads SEHNR; CDR2 reads FQNEAQ (reference sequence). The CDR3 loop is CASSKKNF. The CDR3, as DNA: TGTGCCAGCAGCAAAAAGAATTTT.

V usage is TRBV12-3 or TRBV12-4 and J usage is TRBJ2-2; tentatively, D is TRBD2 (5 bases). The CDR3 covers 16 residues. V lost 5 bases, J lost 3 bases, and 16 bases lay in between. CDR3 region: CASSEGASGDTGELFF. In DNA, the CDR3 is TGTGCCAGCAGTGAGGGCGCCTCCGGGGACACCGGGGAGCTGTTTTTT.

This chain uses TRBV29-1 with TRBJ1-5; D call uncertain. CDR3 length: 10 residues. V was pared by 4 bases and J by 5 bases, with 3 bases between. From germline, CDR1 is SQVTM and CDR2 ANQGSEA. The CDR3 DNA is TGCAGCGTTGGTGATCAGCCCCAGCATTTT. Translating gives CSVGDQPQHF.